This T cell receptor beta chain was recorded in a study of neoadjuvant anti-PD-1 for oral cavity cancer. The wider study: Patients without progression received a fourth nivolumab dose around day 43, then surgical resection on days 50-56.

PBMC libraries mostly used roughly 500 ng of input genomic DNA, with six replicates per sample. Sequencing was performed with immunoSEQ multiplex PCR; in TCRdb, only in-frame clones are kept and a portion is missing. Of over 13,000 clones in the sample, around 74% were seen once. The CDR3 runs to 15 residues. Germline CDR1 is SGHNT and CDR2 is YYREEE (reference sequence). The V segment lost 0 bases and the J segment 6 bases; nucleotides outside the gene matches: 5. The time point: after neoadjuvant nivolumab, at surgical resection. Analysis of PBMCs was direct, with no culture step. The rearrangement joins TRBV5-4 to TRBJ2-1, with TRBD1 identical over 8 bases. The origin of this receptor is a person aged 40 to 85 with oral cavity squamous cell carcinoma. Here the sequenced sample was PBMCs, taken after nivolumab (anti-PD-1) treatment. CDR3: CASSLVWTGFNEQFF. CDR3 sequence (DNA): TGTGCCAGCAGCTTGGTTTGGACAGGGTTCAATGAGCAGTTCTTC.